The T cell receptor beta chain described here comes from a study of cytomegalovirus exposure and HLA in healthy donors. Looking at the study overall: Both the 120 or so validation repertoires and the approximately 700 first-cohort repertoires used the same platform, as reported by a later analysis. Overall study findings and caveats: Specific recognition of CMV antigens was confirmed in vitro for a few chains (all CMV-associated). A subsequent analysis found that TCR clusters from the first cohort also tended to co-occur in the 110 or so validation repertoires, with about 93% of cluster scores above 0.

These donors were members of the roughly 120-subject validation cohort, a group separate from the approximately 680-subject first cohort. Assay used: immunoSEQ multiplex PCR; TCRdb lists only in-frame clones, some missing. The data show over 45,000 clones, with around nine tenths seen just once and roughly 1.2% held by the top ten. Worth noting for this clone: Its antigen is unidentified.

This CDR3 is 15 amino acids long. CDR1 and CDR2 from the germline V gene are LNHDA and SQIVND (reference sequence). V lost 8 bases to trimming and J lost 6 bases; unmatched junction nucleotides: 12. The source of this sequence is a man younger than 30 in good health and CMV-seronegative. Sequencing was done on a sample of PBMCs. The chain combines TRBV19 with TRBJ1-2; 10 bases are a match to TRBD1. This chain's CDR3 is CASSSSGTGVDGYTF. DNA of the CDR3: TGTGCCAGTTCGTCGTCCGGGACAGGGGTTGATGGCTACACCTTC.